These 16 T cell receptor beta chains share one sample of origin, sequenced in a study of cytomegalovirus exposure and HLA in healthy donors. The PCR ran on 60 Vbeta and 13 Jbeta primers. Assay used: immunoSEQ multiplex PCR; TCRdb lists only in-frame clones, some missing. The sample lists about 120,000 clones, over 80% occurring once. The sample consisted of PBMCs. All receptors derive from a man in his fifties or sixties in good health and CMV-seronegative.

V gene TRBV7-3 combines with J gene TRBJ2-2, with 7 positions matching TRBD2. Germline V CDR1 and CDR2: SGHTA, FQGTGA. The CDR3 has 15 residues. J was trimmed by 2 bases and V by 5 bases; bases with no gene match: 5. The CDR3 here is CASSPSGINTGELFF. In nucleotides, the CDR3 is TGTGCCAGCAGCCCGAGCGGGATTAACACCGGGGAGCTGTTTTTT. Using reference TRBV7-3 and TRBJ2-2 for the parts outside the CDR3, the full variable domain is GAGVSQTPSNKVTEKGKYVELRCDPISGHTALYWYRQSLGQGPEFLIYFQGTGAADDSGLPNDRFFAVRPEGSVSTLKIQRTERGDSAVYLCASSPSGINTGELFFGEGSRLTVL.

The V gene is TRBV19, the J gene TRBJ2-3; D is possibly TRBD2 (6 bases). The CDR3 spans 15 residues. Germline V gene data show CDR1 as LNHDA and CDR2 as SQIVND (reference sequence). Trimming removed 4 bases at V and 0 bases at J, with 11 bases between. The CDR3 sequence is CASSTGVASTDTQYF. For the CDR3, the DNA is TGTGCCAGTAGTACGGGGGTTGCGAGCACAGATACGCAGTATTTT.

The chain combines TRBV11-2 with TRBJ1-5; D might be TRBD1 (6 bases). The CDR3 sequence is 15 residues long. Trimming took 2 bases from V and 3 from J, leaving 11 bases between them. Germline V CDR1 and CDR2: SGHAT, FQNNGV. The CDR3 is CASSLSQGANQPQHF. CDR3 DNA sequence: TGTGCCAGCAGCTTATCACAGGGCGCCAATCAGCCCCAGCATTTT.

CDR3 in DNA: TGTGCCAGCAGCTCCGAGGTATTCACAGATACGCAGTATTTT. Amino acid sequence: CASSSEVFTDTQYF. This chain uses TRBV7-6 with TRBJ2-3; unclear D gene. The CDR3 is 14 residues long. CDR1 is SGHVS and CDR2 is FNYEAQ in the germline V gene. Deletions cut 4 bases from V and 2 bases from J, with 10 bases between.

This clone has only a few counts. This chain links TRBV30 with TRBJ2-7, with 11 bases that match TRBD2. CDR1 is GTSNPN, CDR2 SVGIG, per germline (reference sequence). The CDR3 totals 14 residues. J lost 3 bases, V lost 1 base, and 2 bases had no gene match. The CDR3 DNA reads as TGTGCCTGGAGTGGGACTAGCGGGTTCTACGAGCAGTACTTC. Protein sequence: CAWSGTSGFYEQYF.

In the case of this clone: Other nucleotide sequences in the sample specify the same CDR3. CDR3 bases: TGCAGCGTTGATGCGGGTGGAGAGACCCAGTACTTC. Its protein is CSVDAGGETQYF. The chain has TRBV29-1 and TRBJ2-5, with D possibly TRBD2 on 5 matching bases. CDR1 SQVTM and CDR2 ANQGSEA come from the germline V gene. This CDR3 comprises 12 residues. V was cut by 3 bases and J by 4 bases, with 9 bases left in between.

This clone turned up a few times. This chain joins TRBV6-5 and TRBJ2-7, with 8 bases matching TRBD1. Unmatched junction bases numbered 2, after V lost 6 bases and J lost 1 base. Per germline, CDR1 MNHEY and CDR2 SVGAGI. This CDR3 has 13 residues. CDR3 residues: CASRGTGSYEQYF. The CDR3 nucleotides read TGTGCCAGCAGGGGGACAGGTTCCTACGAGCAGTACTTC.

The chain links TRBV19 to TRBJ2-2; D is ambiguous. V lost 3 bases and J lost 6, with 14 bases in between. Germline-derived CDR1 and CDR2 are LNHDA and SQIVND (reference sequence). The CDR3 runs 15 residues. CDR3 coding DNA: TGTGCCAGTAGTATTGGGTCTAGATTTGCCGGGGAGCTGTTTTTT. The encoded protein is CASSIGSRFAGELFF.

The chain has TRBV7-2 and TRBJ1-3; D unclear. Germline V lookup: CDR1 SGHTA, CDR2 FQGNSA. V lost 5 bases and J lost 3, with 14 bases in between. The CDR3 runs to 15 residues. Here the CDR3 DNA reads TGTGCCAGCAGCCGGGCCGGTAGCGGTGGAAACACCATATATTTT. This translates into CASSRAGSGGNTIYF.

V and J are TRBV7-6 and TRBJ2-1; no clear D. Germline V gene data show CDR1 as SGHVS and CDR2 as FNYEAQ. CDR3 length: 12 residues. V was clipped by 2 bases and J by 8 bases, with 7 bases between them. Here the CDR3 DNA reads TGTGCCAGCAGCTTATTTTCGGATGAGCAGTTCTTC. The encoded protein is CASSLFSDEQFF.

V usage is TRBV27 and J usage is TRBJ2-7, with 7 bases aligning to TRBD1. The V gene's germline CDR1 is MNHEY and CDR2 SMNVEV (reference sequence). Trimming removed 5 bases from V and 3 bases from J; junction bases left unmatched: 13. CDR3 length: 16 amino acids. CDR3 bases: TGTGCCAGCAGTCCCTCTGGGACAGCCGGAAACTACGAGCAGTACTTC. This codes for CASSPSGTAGNYEQYF.

This chain uses TRBV6-1 with TRBJ2-5; D call uncertain. The CDR3 loop spans 15 amino acids. Germline V CDR1 and CDR2: MNHNS, SASEGT. V was pared by 1 base and J by 1 base, with 10 bases between. This CDR3 reads CASSEGRQPQETQYF. CDR3 in DNA: TGTGCCAGCAGTGAAGGCCGACAACCCCAAGAGACCCAGTACTTC.

CDR3 loop: CASSLGAGVGEKLFF. The CDR3 nucleotides read TGTGCCAGCAGCTTGGGGGCAGGGGTTGGAGAAAAACTGTTTTTT. This chain uses TRBV5-4 with TRBJ1-4; D perhaps matches TRBD1 (6 bases). CDR3 length: 15 residues. Between the trimmed V and J ends, which lost 0 bases and 8 bases, there was a span of 14 bases. Germline CDR1 reads SGHNT; CDR2 reads YYREEE (reference sequence).

The V call is TRBV5-6, the J call TRBJ1-1, with D uncertain. Germline loops: CDR1 SGHDT, CDR2 YYEEEE. With 1 base removed from V and 1 base from J, the gap between germline ends came to 8 bases. The CDR3 extends over 14 amino acids. CDR3 bases: TGTGCCAGCAGCTTGTTGGCGGCGAACACTGAAGCTTTCTTT. This encodes CASSLLAANTEAFF.

The count of this clone is one. The rearrangement uses TRBV9 and TRBJ2-2; 10 bases line up with TRBD2. Germline assignment: CDR1 SGDLS and CDR2 YYNGEE. This CDR3 is 16 amino acids long. V trimming: 3 bases; J trimming: 1 base; junction bases outside the gene matches: 3. In nucleotides, the CDR3 is TGTGCCAGCAGCGGGTGGACTAGCGGGAACACCGGGGAGCTGTTTTTT. This gives the protein CASSGWTSGNTGELFF.

The chain has TRBV7-3 and TRBJ2-2; D gene unclear. CDR1 and CDR2 (germline): SGHTA, FQGTGA. The CDR3 covers 14 residues. V dropped 1 base and J dropped 5 bases, with 8 bases sitting between them. The DNA of the CDR3 is TGTGCCAGCAGCTTAAAGCACTTAACCGGGGAGCTGTTTTTT. As protein: CASSLKHLTGELFF.